This entry describes one TCR beta chain. Antigen unknown. This sample is part of a study of cytomegalovirus exposure and HLA in healthy donors. About the study: The platform used for the 120 or so validation repertoires matched that of the approximately 710 first-cohort repertoires, a later analysis reported.

While the first cohort had over 650 subjects, the donors belonged to the separate validation cohort of about 110 subjects. Study observations and caveats: Diagnosis of cytomegalovirus status made by the classifier reportedly showed high specificity and sensitivity. Investigators reported approximately 150 TCR beta chains as tied to cytomegalovirus.

Repertoires were generated with immunoSEQ multiplex PCR, while TCRdb's copy carries only in-frame clones and drops some. Of around 220,000 clones detected, roughly 84% appear once; the ten largest clones hold roughly an eighth. Input material: PBMCs. The sequence came from a woman in her twenties or thirties in good health and CMV-seropositive.

The CDR3 region is CASSLNTQGNGYTF. The CDR3 bases are TGTGCCAGCAGCTTAAATACCCAGGGGAATGGCTACACCTTC. The V and J genes are TRBV7-9 and TRBJ1-2, with D possibly being TRBD1 (6 bases). This CDR3 comprises 14 residues. CDR1 and CDR2 from the germline V gene are SEHNR and FQNEAQ (reference sequence). The V and J ends lost 2 bases and 6 bases respectively, with 13 bases between them.